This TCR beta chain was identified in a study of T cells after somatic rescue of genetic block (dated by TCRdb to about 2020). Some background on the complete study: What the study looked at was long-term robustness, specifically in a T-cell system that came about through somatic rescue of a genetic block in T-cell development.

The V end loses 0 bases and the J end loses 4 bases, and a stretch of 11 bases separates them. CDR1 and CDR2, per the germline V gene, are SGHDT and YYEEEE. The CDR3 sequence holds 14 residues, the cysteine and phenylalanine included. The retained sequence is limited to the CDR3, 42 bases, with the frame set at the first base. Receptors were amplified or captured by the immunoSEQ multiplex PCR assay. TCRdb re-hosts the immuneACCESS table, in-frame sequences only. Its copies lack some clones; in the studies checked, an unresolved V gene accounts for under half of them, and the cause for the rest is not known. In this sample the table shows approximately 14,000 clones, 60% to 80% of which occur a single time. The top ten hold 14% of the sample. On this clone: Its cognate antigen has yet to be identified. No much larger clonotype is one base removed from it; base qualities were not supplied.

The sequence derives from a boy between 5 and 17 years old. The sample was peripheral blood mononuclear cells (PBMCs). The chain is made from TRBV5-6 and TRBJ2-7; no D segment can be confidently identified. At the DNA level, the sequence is TGTGCCAGCAGCTTGGCCCTCCATTCATACGAGCAGTACTTC. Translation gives CASSLALHSYEQYF.